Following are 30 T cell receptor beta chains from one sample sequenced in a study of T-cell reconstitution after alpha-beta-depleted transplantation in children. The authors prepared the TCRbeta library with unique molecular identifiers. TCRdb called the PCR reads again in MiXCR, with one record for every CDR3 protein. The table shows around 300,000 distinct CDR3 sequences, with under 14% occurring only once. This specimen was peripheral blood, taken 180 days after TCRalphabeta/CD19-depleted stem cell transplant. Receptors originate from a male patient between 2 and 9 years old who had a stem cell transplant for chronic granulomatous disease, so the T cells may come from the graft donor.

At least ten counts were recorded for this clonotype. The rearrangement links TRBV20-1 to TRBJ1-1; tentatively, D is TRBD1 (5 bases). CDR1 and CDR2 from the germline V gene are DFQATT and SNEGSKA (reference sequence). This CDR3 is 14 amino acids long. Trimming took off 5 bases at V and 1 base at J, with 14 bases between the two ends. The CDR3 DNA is TGCAGTGCTTACGGGACCCTACGGAACACTGAAGCTTTCTTT. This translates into CSAYGTLRNTEAFF.

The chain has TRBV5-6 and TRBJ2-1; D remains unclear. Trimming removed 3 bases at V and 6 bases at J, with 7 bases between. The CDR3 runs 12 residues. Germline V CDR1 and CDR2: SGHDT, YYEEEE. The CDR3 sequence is CASSSPTNEQFF. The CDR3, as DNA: TGTGCCAGCAGCTCGCCTACCAATGAGCAGTTCTTC.

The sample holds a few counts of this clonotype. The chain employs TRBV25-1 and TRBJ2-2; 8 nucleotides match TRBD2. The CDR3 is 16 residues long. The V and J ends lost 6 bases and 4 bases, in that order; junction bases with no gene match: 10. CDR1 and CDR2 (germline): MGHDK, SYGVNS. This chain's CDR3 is CASRGAGGDITGELFF. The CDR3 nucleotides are TGTGCCAGCAGGGGGGCCGGGGGGGATATCACCGGGGAGCTGTTTTTT. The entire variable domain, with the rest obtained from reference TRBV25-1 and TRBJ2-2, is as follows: EADIYQTPRYLVIGTGKKITLECSQTMGHDKMYWYQQDPGMELHLIHYSYGVNSTEKGDLSSESTVSRIRTEHFPLTLESARPSHTSQYLCASRGAGGDITGELFFGEGSRLTVL.

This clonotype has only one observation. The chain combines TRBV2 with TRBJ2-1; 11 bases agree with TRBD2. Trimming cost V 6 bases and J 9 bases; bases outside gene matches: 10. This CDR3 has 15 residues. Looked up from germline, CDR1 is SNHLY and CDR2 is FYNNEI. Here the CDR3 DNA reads TGTGCCAGCAGGGCCTTAGCGGGAGGGCCAGGTGAGCAGTTCTTC. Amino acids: CASRALAGGPGEQFF.

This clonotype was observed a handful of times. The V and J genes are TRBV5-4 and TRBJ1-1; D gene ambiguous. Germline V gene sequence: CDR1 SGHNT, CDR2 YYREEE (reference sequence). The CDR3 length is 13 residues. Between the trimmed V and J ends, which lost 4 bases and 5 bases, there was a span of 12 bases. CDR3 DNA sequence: TGTGCCAGCAGCGTTTACGTTACGACTGAAGCTTTCTTT. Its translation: CASSVYVTTEAFF.

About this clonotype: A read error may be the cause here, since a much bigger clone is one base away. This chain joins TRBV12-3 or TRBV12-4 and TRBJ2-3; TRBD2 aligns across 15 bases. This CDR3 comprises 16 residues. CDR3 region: CCARGLAGGFTDTQYF. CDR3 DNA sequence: TGCTGTGCTAGGGGACTAGCGGGAGGTTTCACAGATACGCAGTATTTT.

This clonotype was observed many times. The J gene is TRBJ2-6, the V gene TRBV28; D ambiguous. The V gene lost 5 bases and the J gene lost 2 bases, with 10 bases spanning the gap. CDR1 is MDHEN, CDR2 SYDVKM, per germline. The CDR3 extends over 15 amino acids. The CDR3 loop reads CASSPQRAGANVLTF. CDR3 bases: TGTGCCAGCAGTCCCCAAAGGGCTGGGGCCAACGTCCTGACTTTC. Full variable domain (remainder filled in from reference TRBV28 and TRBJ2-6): DVKVTQSSRYLVKRTGEKVFLECVQDMDHENMFWYRQDPGLGLRLIYFSYDVKMKEKGDIPEGYSVSREKKERFSLILESASTNQTSMYLCASSPQRAGANVLTFGAGSRLTVL.

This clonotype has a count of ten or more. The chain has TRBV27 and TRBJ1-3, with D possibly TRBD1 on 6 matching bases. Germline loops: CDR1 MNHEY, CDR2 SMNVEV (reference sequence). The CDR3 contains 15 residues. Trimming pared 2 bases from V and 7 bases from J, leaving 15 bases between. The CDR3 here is CASSLGSQGLNTIYF. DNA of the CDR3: TGTGCCAGCAGTTTAGGATCACAGGGATTGAACACCATATATTTT.

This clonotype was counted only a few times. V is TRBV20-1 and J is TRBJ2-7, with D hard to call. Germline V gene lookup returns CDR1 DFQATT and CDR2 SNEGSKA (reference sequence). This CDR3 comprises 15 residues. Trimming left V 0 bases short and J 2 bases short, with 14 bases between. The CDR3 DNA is TGCAGTGCTAGAGATGGGGTCTCGATTCCCTACGAGCAGTACTTC. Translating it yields CSARDGVSIPYEQYF.

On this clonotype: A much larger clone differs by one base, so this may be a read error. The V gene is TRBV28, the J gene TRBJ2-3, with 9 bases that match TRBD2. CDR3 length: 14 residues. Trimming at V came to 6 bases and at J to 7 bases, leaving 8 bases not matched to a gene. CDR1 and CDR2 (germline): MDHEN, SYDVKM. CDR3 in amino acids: CASSLAGVTNTQYF. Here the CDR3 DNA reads TGTGCCAGCAGCTTAGCGGGAGTTACAAATACGCAGTATTTT.

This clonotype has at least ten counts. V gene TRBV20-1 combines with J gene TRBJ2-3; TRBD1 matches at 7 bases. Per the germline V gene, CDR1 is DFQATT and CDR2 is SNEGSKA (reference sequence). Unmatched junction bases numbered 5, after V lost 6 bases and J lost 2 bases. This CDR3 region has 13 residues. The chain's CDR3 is CSARQGPTDTQYF. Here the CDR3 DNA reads TGCAGTGCCCGACAGGGCCCCACAGATACGCAGTATTTT.

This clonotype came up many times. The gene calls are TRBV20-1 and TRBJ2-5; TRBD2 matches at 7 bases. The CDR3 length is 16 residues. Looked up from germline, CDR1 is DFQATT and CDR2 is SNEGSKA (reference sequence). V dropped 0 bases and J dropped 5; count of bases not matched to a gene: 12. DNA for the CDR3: TGCAGTGCTAGAGATACCGGGAGGAGTTTCGTGGAGACCCAGTACTTC. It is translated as CSARDTGRSFVETQYF.

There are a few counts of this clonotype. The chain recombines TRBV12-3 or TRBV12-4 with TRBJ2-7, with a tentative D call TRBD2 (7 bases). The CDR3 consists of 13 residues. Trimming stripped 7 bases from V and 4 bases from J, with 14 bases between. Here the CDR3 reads CASKGGWGYEQYF. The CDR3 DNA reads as TGTGCCAGCAAGGGGGGGTGGGGATACGAGCAGTACTTC.

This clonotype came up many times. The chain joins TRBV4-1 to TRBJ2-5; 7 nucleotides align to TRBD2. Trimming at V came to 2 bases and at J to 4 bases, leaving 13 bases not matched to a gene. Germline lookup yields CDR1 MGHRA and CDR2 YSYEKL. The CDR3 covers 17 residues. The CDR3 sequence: CASSQSAGVAGVETQYF. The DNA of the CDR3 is TGCGCCAGCAGCCAATCCGCCGGGGTAGCGGGTGTAGAGACCCAGTACTTC.

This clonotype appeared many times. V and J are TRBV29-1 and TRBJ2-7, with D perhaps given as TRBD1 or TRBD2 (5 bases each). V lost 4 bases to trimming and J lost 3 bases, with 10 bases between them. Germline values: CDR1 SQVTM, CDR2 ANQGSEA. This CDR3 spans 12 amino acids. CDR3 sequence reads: CSVVGEGYEQYF. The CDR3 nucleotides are TGCAGCGTTGTGGGGGAAGGCTACGAGCAGTACTTC.

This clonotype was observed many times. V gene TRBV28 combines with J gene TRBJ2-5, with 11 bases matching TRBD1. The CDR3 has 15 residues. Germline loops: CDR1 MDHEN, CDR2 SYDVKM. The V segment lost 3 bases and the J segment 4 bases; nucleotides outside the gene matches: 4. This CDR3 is CASSFPDRGRETQYF. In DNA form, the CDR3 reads TGTGCCAGCAGTTTCCCGGACAGGGGGCGAGAGACCCAGTACTTC.

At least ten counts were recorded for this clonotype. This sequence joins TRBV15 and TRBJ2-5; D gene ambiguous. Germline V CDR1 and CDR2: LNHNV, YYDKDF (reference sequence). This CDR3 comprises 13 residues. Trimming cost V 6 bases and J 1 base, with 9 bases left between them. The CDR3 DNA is TGTGCCACCAGAGGCAGACGCCAAGAGACCCAGTACTTC. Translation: CATRGRRQETQYF.

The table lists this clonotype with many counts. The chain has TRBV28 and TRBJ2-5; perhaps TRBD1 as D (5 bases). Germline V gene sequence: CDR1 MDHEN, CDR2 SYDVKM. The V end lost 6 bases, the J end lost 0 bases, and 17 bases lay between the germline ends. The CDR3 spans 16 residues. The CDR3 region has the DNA TGTGCCAGCAGCCCCACAAGGGGCCTGAACCAAGAGACCCAGTACTTC. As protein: CASSPTRGLNQETQYF.

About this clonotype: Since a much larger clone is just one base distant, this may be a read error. CDR3 residues: CASSQGVYSYNEQLF. DNA for the CDR3: TGTGCCAGCAGCCAGGGGGTTTACTCCTACAATGAGCAGCTCTTC. The rearrangement joins TRBV7-2 to TRBJ2-1; 7 nucleotides line up with TRBD1. Germline values: CDR1 SGHTA, CDR2 FQGNSA. The CDR3 consists of 15 residues.

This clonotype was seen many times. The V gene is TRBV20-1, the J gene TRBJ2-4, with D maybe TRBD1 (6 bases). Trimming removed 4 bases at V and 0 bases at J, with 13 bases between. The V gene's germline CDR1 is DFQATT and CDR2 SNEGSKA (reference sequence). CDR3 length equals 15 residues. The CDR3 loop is CSATTGNLAKNIQYF. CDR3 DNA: TGCAGTGCTACAACAGGGAATTTAGCCAAAAACATTCAGTACTTC.

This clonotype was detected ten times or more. The CDR3 DNA is TGTGCCAGCAGCTCCATCAATGAGCAGTTCTTC. This sequence encodes CASSSINEQFF. V usage is TRBV7-9 and J usage is TRBJ2-1; no clear D gene. The CDR3 is made up of 11 amino acids. The germline V gene has CDR1 SEHNR and CDR2 FQNEAQ (reference sequence). Trimming removed 4 bases at V and 6 bases at J, with 4 bases between. Full variable domain (missing parts from reference TRBV7-9 and TRBJ2-1): DTGVSQNPRHKITKRGQNVTFRCDPISEHNRLYWYRQTLGQGPEFLTYFQNEAQLEKSRLLSDRFSAERPKGSFSTLEIQRTEQGDSAMYLCASSSINEQFFGPGTRLTVL.

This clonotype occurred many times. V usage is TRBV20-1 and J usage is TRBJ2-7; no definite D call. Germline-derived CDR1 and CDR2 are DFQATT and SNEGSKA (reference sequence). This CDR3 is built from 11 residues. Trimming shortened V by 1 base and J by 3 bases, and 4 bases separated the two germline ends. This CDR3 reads CSARGDYEQYF. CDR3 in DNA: TGCAGTGCTAGAGGTGACTACGAGCAGTACTTC.

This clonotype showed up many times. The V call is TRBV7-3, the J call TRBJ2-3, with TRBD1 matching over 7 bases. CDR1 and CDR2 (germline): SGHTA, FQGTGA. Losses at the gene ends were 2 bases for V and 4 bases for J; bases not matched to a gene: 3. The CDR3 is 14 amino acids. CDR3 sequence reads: CASSLLTGADTQYF. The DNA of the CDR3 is TGTGCCAGCAGCTTACTTACAGGGGCAGATACGCAGTATTTT.

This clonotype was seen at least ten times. The CDR3 DNA sequence: TGTGCCAGCAGCTTAGTGACAAGCGAGCAGTACTTC. Translation gives CASSLVTSEQYF. The chain links TRBV11-2 to TRBJ2-7; D is unclear. Per the germline V gene, CDR1 is SGHAT and CDR2 is FQNNGV. This CDR3 has 12 amino acids. Trimming pared 1 base from V and 6 bases from J, leaving 7 bases between.

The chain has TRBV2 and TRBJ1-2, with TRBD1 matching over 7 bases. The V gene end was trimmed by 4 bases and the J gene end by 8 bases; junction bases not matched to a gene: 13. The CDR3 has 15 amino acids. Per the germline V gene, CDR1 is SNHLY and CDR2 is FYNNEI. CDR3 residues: CASSGGTAPTRGYTF. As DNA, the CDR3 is TGTGCCAGCAGTGGGGGGACAGCCCCCACGCGAGGCTACACCTTC.

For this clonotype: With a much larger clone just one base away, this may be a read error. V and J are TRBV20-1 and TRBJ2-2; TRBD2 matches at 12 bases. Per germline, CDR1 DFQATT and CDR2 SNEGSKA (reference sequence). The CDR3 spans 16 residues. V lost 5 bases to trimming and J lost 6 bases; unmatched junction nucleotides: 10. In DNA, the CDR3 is TGCAGTGCTGAGACTAGCGGGAGAGTTAAGGCCGGGGAGCTGTTTTTT. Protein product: CSAETSGRVKAGELFF.

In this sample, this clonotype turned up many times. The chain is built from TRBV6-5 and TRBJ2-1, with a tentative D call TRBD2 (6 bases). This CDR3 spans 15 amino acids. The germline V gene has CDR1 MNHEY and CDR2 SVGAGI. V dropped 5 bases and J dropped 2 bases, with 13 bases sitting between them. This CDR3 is CASSPSGEAYNEQFF. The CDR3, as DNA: TGTGCCAGCAGTCCCTCGGGAGAGGCCTACAATGAGCAGTTCTTC.

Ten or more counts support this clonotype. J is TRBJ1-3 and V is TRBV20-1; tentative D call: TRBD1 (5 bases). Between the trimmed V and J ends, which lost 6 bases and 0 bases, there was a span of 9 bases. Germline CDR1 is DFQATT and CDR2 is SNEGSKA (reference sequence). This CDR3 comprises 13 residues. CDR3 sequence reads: CSARQNSGNTIYF. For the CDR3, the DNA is TGCAGTGCCCGACAGAACTCTGGAAACACCATATATTTT.

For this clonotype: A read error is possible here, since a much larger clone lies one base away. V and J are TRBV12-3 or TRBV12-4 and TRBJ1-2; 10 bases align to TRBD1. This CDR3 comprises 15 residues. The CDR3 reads CASSFQTGGFGGDTF. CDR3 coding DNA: TGTGCCAGCAGTTTTCAGACAGGGGGCTTTGGTGGCGACACCTTC.

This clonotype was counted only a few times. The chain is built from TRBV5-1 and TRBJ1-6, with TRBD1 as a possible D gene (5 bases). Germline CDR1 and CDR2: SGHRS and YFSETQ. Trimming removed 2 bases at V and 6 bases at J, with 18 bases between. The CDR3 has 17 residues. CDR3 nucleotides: TGCGCCAGCAGCTTAGTATTACAGAGACAGACTAATTCACCCCTCCACTTT. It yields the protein CASSLVLQRQTNSPLHF.